This T cell receptor beta chain derives from a study of T cell repertoires in ileal Crohn's disease. This CDR3 spans 12 amino acids. The germline V and J ends were trimmed by 6 bases and 5 bases, with 9 bases remaining between them. The germline CDR1 and CDR2 sequences are WSHSY and SAAADI. Here immunoSEQ multiplex PCR was the method, and the copy in TCRdb shows in-frame clones only, minus some. The table shows about 2,300 clones, with around 73% occurring only once. The sequencing input was ileal tissue. The chain combines TRBV10-2 with TRBJ2-3, with a tentative D call TRBD2 (6 bases). This receptor was identified in an adult with Crohn's disease. The CDR3 DNA reads TGCGCCAGCAGGGAGGGGCTAGATACGCAGTATTTT. It specifies CASREGLDTQYF.